A single sample gave rise to the 9 T cell receptor beta chains below, sequenced in a study of blood T cell repertoires in COVID-19. Libraries were prepared by immunoSEQ multiplex PCR; TCRdb keeps only in-frame clonotypes and omits some of them. The sample holds about 74,000 clones, almost 85% seen once. Sequencing used peripheral blood. These receptors originate from a man between 65 and 79 years old with acute or convalescent COVID-19.

The chain joins TRBV6-5 to TRBJ2-1; D call uncertain. This CDR3 has 16 amino acids. V shed 0 bases and J shed 4 bases, with 13 bases lying between them. Germline values: CDR1 MNHEY, CDR2 SVGAGI. CDR3 region: CASSYSRLQTYNEQFF. The CDR3 DNA reads TGTGCCAGCAGTTACTCGAGACTGCAAACATACAATGAGCAGTTCTTC.

This chain links TRBV9 with TRBJ2-4; D may be TRBD2 (5 bases). Germline V gene lookup returns CDR1 SGDLS and CDR2 YYNGEE. This CDR3 has 15 amino acids. V was shortened by 0 bases and J by 7 bases, with 14 bases between the two germline ends. The CDR3 sequence: CASSVGGGLANIQYF. CDR3 in DNA: TGTGCCAGCAGCGTAGGGGGTGGTTTAGCGAACATTCAGTACTTC.

This rearrangement joins TRBV2 to TRBJ2-1; 12 nucleotides agree with TRBD2. Per germline, CDR1 SNHLY and CDR2 FYNNEI. With V trimmed by 6 bases and J by 3 bases, 9 bases remained unmatched. The CDR3 runs to 17 residues. This chain's CDR3 is CASRSGASGRDYNEQFF. CDR3 coding DNA: TGTGCCAGCAGGTCTGGGGCTAGCGGGAGGGACTACAATGAGCAGTTCTTC.

As to this clone: Other DNA sequences in the sample encode the same CDR3. The chain links TRBV14 to TRBJ2-7; D perhaps matches TRBD1 (5 bases). The CDR3 sequence is 12 residues long. V lost 5 bases to trimming and J lost 3 bases, with 8 bases between them. Germline CDR1 is SGHDN and CDR2 is FVKESK. CDR3 in DNA: TGTGCCAGCAGCGGGGCACTCTACGAGCAGTACTTC. This encodes CASSGALYEQYF.

The rearrangement uses TRBV3-1 (or the pseudogene TRBV3-2) and TRBJ2-3; D might be TRBD2 (6 bases). The CDR3 sequence is 16 residues long. Germline V gives CDR1 LGHDT, CDR2 YNNKEL (reference sequence). The ends were cut back, 4 bases at V and 0 bases at J, with 14 bases in the middle. The CDR3 is CASSPHRGASTDTQYF. The CDR3 region has the DNA TGTGCCAGCAGCCCTCACCGCGGGGCTAGCACAGATACGCAGTATTTT.

The chain couples TRBV7-2 to TRBJ2-4; D is possibly TRBD1 (5 bases). Between the trimmed V and J ends, which lost 5 bases and 0 bases, there was a span of 14 bases. This CDR3 is built from 16 residues. Germline V gene lookup returns CDR1 SGHTA and CDR2 FQGNSA. The CDR3 DNA reads TGTGCCAGCAGCCCCCAGGGAAGCCTAGCCAAAAACATTCAGTACTTC. Translating gives CASSPQGSLAKNIQYF.

V gene TRBV5-4 combines with J gene TRBJ1-4, with D possibly being TRBD1 (6 bases). V gave up 4 bases and J gave up 0 bases, with 13 bases separating them. The length of the CDR3 is 16 residues. Germline V lookup: CDR1 SGHNT, CDR2 YYREEE (reference sequence). This CDR3 is CASSPGQLATNEKLFF. CDR3 DNA sequence: TGTGCCAGCAGCCCTGGACAGCTGGCAACTAATGAAAAACTGTTTTTT. Supplemented by reference TRBV5-4 and TRBJ1-4, the full variable domain reads ETGVTQSPTHLIKTRGQQVTLRCSSQSGHNTVSWYQQALGQGPQFIFQYYREEENGRGNFPPRFSGLQFPNYSSELNVNALELDDSALYLCASSPGQLATNEKLFFGSGTQLSVL.

This rearrangement joins TRBV7-3 to TRBJ1-1; 11 bases map to TRBD1. The CDR3 contains 14 residues. Germline loops: CDR1 SGHTA, CDR2 FQGTGA. V lost 0 bases, J lost 11 bases, and 5 bases stayed unmatched. The CDR3, as DNA: TGTGCCAGCAGCTTAACGGGACAGGGGGAGAGGGCTTTCTTT. Its translation: CASSLTGQGERAFF.

The chain combines TRBV18 with TRBJ2-7; tentative D call: TRBD2 (6 bases). Germline V gene data show CDR1 as KGHSH and CDR2 as LQKENI. The CDR3 runs to 15 residues. Trimming stripped 5 bases from V and 0 bases from J, with 14 bases between. The CDR3 here is CASSSETGVSYEQYF. CDR3 nucleotide sequence: TGTGCCAGCTCATCAGAGACGGGGGTCTCCTACGAGCAGTACTTC.